What follows are 23 T cell receptor beta chains derived from one specimen sequenced in a study of blood T cells in healthy people across ages. For the second PCR, which ran for about 7 to 11 cycles, a sample-barcoded 5' primer and a J-beta primer mix were used. TCRdb passed the 5' RACE reads through MiXCR, listing each CDR3 protein once. The profile shows 700,000 to 900,000 distinct CDR3 sequences, around a quarter of them singletons. The sample was also linked to a second study, of T cells of mothers and their children.

Sequenced sample: blood. The origin of the receptors is a boy younger than 18 in good health.

V is TRBV19 and J is TRBJ2-5, with D hard to call. Trimming shortened V by 3 bases and J by 0 bases, and 5 bases separated the two germline ends. The CDR3 has 13 residues. Germline CDR1 LNHDA, CDR2 SQIVND (reference sequence). CDR3 sequence: CASSIIDQETQYF. In DNA form, the CDR3 reads TGTGCCAGTAGTATTATTGACCAAGAGACCCAGTACTTC.

Concerning this clonotype itself: A read error may produce the germline difference seen at one junction end. The J gene is TRBJ2-2, the V gene TRBV6-5; 9 bases are a match to TRBD1. The CDR3 runs 15 residues. In germline, CDR1 is MNHEY, CDR2 SVGAGI. This CDR3 reads CASRRGQGNTGEPFF. Written as DNA, the CDR3 is TGTGCCAGCAGAAGGGGACAGGGCAACACCGGGGAGCCGTTTTTT.

This clonotype was seen more than once but under ten times. The chain carries TRBV6-2 or TRBV6-3 and TRBJ1-1, with a possible D match to TRBD1 (6 bases). The CDR3 has 18 amino acids. CDR1 and CDR2 from the germline V gene are MNHEY and SVGEGT. Trimming pared 2 bases from V and 2 bases from J, leaving 21 bases between. The CDR3 is CASSYRGRVKIKNTEAFF. The CDR3 nucleotides are TGTGCCAGCAGTTACCGGGGGCGCGTGAAAATCAAAAACACTGAAGCTTTCTTT.

The chain uses TRBV5-1 and TRBJ2-6; D remains unclear. The germline V and J ends were trimmed by 0 bases and 2 bases, with 9 bases remaining between them. Germline values: CDR1 SGHRS, CDR2 YFSETQ. This CDR3 region has 16 residues. This chain's CDR3 is CASSLEAAPGANVLTF. The CDR3 nucleotides are TGCGCCAGCAGCTTGGAGGCAGCTCCTGGGGCCAACGTCCTGACTTTC. Drawing the rest from reference TRBV5-1 and TRBJ2-6, the complete variable domain is KAGVTQTPRYLIKTRGQQVTLSCSPISGHRSVSWYQQTPGQGLQFLFEYFSETQRNKGNFPGRFSGRQFSNSRSEMNVSTLELGDSALYLCASSLEAAPGANVLTFGAGSRLTVL.

The CDR3 sequence: CASGTSGASSYNSPLHF. CDR3 bases: TGTGCCAGCGGAACATCCGGGGCAAGCTCCTATAATTCACCCCTCCACTTT. The chain has TRBV27 and TRBJ1-6; TRBD1 might be the D (5 bases). From germline, CDR1 is MNHEY and CDR2 SMNVEV (reference sequence). V was shortened by 8 bases and J by 0 bases, with 17 bases between the two germline ends. The CDR3 is made up of 17 amino acids.

The genes are TRBV30 and TRBJ1-1; D unclear. The CDR3 contains 13 residues. Trimming removed 5 bases at V and 2 bases at J, with 12 bases between. Per germline, CDR1 GTSNPN and CDR2 SVGIG (reference sequence). Written as DNA, the CDR3 is TGTGCCTGGGCATATAGGCGAAACACTGAAGCTTTCTTT. This gives the protein CAWAYRRNTEAFF.

V usage is TRBV20-1 and J usage is TRBJ2-7, with D possibly matching TRBD1 (6 bases). The CDR3 totals 14 residues. CDR1 is DFQATT, CDR2 SNEGSKA, per germline (reference sequence). Between the trimmed V and J ends, which lost 4 bases and 2 bases, there was a span of 15 bases. CDR3 nucleotides: TGCAGTGCTATAAACAGGGAGAGGGCCTACGAGCAGTACTTC. This encodes CSAINRERAYEQYF.

This clonotype was counted a single time. The genes are TRBV6-6 and TRBJ2-5; 10 bases are a match to TRBD1. The DNA end is a closer match to TRBJ2-7, so the J assignment may be wrong. Germline V gene lookup returns CDR1 MNHNY and CDR2 SVGAGI (reference sequence). CDR3 length equals 14 residues. The CDR3 reads CASRSGTGATEQYF. Written as DNA, the CDR3 is TGTGCCAGCAGGTCCGGGACAGGGGCTACCGAGCAGTACTTC.

This chain uses TRBV28 with TRBJ2-3; TRBD1 might be the D (5 bases). Between the trimmed V and J ends, which lost 7 bases and 0 bases, there was a span of 17 bases. This CDR3 region has 16 residues. The V gene's germline CDR1 is MDHEN and CDR2 SYDVKM. The CDR3 protein is CASTPPSTESTDTQYF. CDR3 DNA: TGTGCCAGCACCCCTCCCTCGACAGAGAGCACAGATACGCAGTATTTT.

This chain connects TRBV25-1 to TRBJ2-5, with 10 positions matching TRBD1. Germline CDR1 is MGHDK and CDR2 is SYGVNS. CDR3 length equals 13 residues. J gave up 7 bases and V 4 bases, and 3 bases lay outside the gene matches. The CDR3 bases are TGTGCCAGCAGTGGGGGACAGGGGTGGACCCAGTACTTC. It codes for CASSGGQGWTQYF. Based on the CDR3 plus reference TRBV25-1 and TRBJ2-5, the full variable domain is EADIYQTPRYLVIGTGKKITLECSQTMGHDKMYWYQQDPGMELHLIHYSYGVNSTEKGDLSSESTVSRIRTEHFPLTLESARPSHTSQYLCASSGGQGWTQYFGPGTRLLVL.

In regard to this clonotype: This clone may be a read error of a much larger clone one base away. The chain recombines TRBV5-4 with TRBJ1-4, with D tentatively TRBD1 (6 bases). Per germline, CDR1 SGHNT and CDR2 YYREEE (reference sequence). The CDR3 loop spans 16 amino acids. Trimming took 1 base from V and 4 from J, leaving 14 bases between them. The CDR3 coding sequence is TGTGCCAGCAGCTTGAGACACGGACAGCTTAATGAAAAACTGTTTTTT. Its protein product is CASSLRHGQLNEKLFF.

This rearrangement joins TRBV4-1 to TRBJ2-7; maybe TRBD2 (5 bases). The CDR3 spans 13 residues. Between the trimmed V and J ends, which lost 0 bases and 3 bases, there was a span of 6 bases. Germline values: CDR1 MGHRA, CDR2 YSYEKL. The CDR3 DNA reads TGCGCCAGCAGCCAAGAACGGGGCTACGAGCAGTACTTC. It specifies CASSQERGYEQYF.

This clonotype showed up just a few times. V is TRBV18 and J is TRBJ2-5; TRBD1 aligns across 8 bases. CDR1 and CDR2 from the germline V gene are KGHSH and LQKENI. V lost 1 base to trimming and J lost 5 bases; unmatched junction nucleotides: 6. The CDR3 extends over 15 amino acids. This CDR3 is CASSPLQGAEETQYF. The DNA of the CDR3 is TGTGCCAGCTCACCACTTCAGGGGGCGGAGGAGACCCAGTACTTC.

In its sample, this clonotype was seen a few times. The chain couples TRBV29-1 to TRBJ2-5; D is perhaps TRBD1 (5 bases). This CDR3 is 12 amino acids long. Germline CDR1 is SQVTM and CDR2 is ANQGSEA. V was clipped by 4 bases and J by 5 bases, with 11 bases between them. The CDR3 DNA is TGCAGCGTTGTTCTGCCAGGGGAGACCCAGTACTTC. Its translation is CSVVLPGETQYF.

The CDR3 sequence is CSGGGQGGETQYF. In DNA, the CDR3 is TGCAGCGGGGGGGGACAGGGAGGAGAGACCCAGTACTTC. This chain connects TRBV29-1 to TRBJ2-5; 9 nucleotides align to TRBD1. V was clipped by 7 bases and J by 4 bases; unmatched bases: 7. The CDR3 extends over 13 amino acids. Germline CDR1 and CDR2: SQVTM and ANQGSEA. The complete variable domain, with remaining parts taken from reference TRBV29-1 and TRBJ2-5, reads SAVISQKPSRDICQRGTSLTIQCQVDSQVTMMFWYRQQPGQSLTLIATANQGSEATYESGFVIDKFPISRPNLTFSTLTVSNMSPEDSSIYLCSGGGQGGETQYFGPGTRLLVL.

As regards this clonotype: The junction departs from the called germline gene at one end, perhaps through a read error. The rearrangement uses TRBV3-1 and TRBJ1-5, with D unclear. Germline lookup yields CDR1 LGHDT and CDR2 YNNKEL (reference sequence). The CDR3 length is 12 residues. CDR3 nucleotide sequence: TGTGCCAGCAGCCAAGGTGATCAGCCCCGGCATTTT. Translation gives CASSQGDQPRHF.

This clonotype was counted only a few times. This chain uses TRBV28 with TRBJ2-1; possible D gene TRBD1, 6 bases. The CDR3 covers 14 residues. Germline V gives CDR1 MDHEN, CDR2 SYDVKM. V dropped 2 bases and J dropped 7 bases, with 12 bases sitting between them. The CDR3 DNA reads as TGTGCCAGCAGTTTACCAGGGGAGCGAAATGAGCAGTTCTTC. Its protein product is CASSLPGERNEQFF.

The chain links TRBV7-9 to TRBJ1-1; D not resolved. The V and J ends lost 6 bases and 1 base respectively, with 15 bases between them. Germline assignment: CDR1 SEHNR and CDR2 FQNEAQ (reference sequence). CDR3 length: 15 amino acids. The CDR3 loop is CASSPLELANTEAFF. CDR3 nucleotide sequence: TGTGCCAGCAGTCCCCTAGAGTTGGCGAACACTGAAGCTTTCTTT.

This rearrangement joins TRBV5-1 to TRBJ2-7; tentative D call: TRBD2 (6 bases). The CDR3 has 14 residues. V was clipped by 1 base and J by 8 bases, with 16 bases between them. Germline V gives CDR1 SGHRS, CDR2 YFSETQ. The CDR3 coding sequence is TGCGCCAGCAGCTTGAGGGGACTCCCCCATAAGCAGTACTTC. The encoded protein is CASSLRGLPHKQYF.

This clonotype has more than one count but fewer than ten. V usage is TRBV12-3 or TRBV12-4 and J usage is TRBJ1-1; TRBD1 might be the D (5 bases). Trimming cost V 2 bases and J 1 base, with 11 bases left between them. This CDR3 contains 15 residues. The CDR3 DNA reads TGTGCCAGCAGTTTATTGGGGGTAAGGAACACTGAAGCTTTCTTT. Its protein is CASSLLGVRNTEAFF.

The CDR3 protein is CASRLQGEWRQFF. CDR3 coding DNA: TGTGCCAGCAGACTCCAGGGGGAGTGGCGGCAGTTCTTC. The chain recombines TRBV3-1 with TRBJ2-1, with 7 bases lining up with TRBD1. The CDR3 has 13 amino acids. The germline gives CDR1 LGHDT, CDR2 YNNKEL (reference sequence). The J segment lost 12 bases and the V segment lost 6 bases, leaving 11 bases of the junction unmatched.

The chain joins TRBV29-1 to TRBJ2-1; D is undetermined. The CDR3 covers 15 residues. Trimming stripped 2 bases from V and 0 bases from J, with 11 bases between. Germline V CDR1 and CDR2: SQVTM, ANQGSEA. The CDR3 sequence is CSVEPAESSYNEQFF. The CDR3 bases are TGCAGCGTTGAACCCGCGGAGAGCTCCTACAATGAGCAGTTCTTC.

Only a few counts were recorded for this clonotype. The chain is built from TRBV12-3 or TRBV12-4 and TRBJ2-3; D is unclear. CDR3 size: 14 residues. V was shortened by 4 bases and J by 6 bases, with 14 bases between the two germline ends. The CDR3: CASSSLPPSDTQYF. DNA of the CDR3: TGTGCCAGCAGTTCCCTCCCACCGTCGGATACGCAGTATTTT.